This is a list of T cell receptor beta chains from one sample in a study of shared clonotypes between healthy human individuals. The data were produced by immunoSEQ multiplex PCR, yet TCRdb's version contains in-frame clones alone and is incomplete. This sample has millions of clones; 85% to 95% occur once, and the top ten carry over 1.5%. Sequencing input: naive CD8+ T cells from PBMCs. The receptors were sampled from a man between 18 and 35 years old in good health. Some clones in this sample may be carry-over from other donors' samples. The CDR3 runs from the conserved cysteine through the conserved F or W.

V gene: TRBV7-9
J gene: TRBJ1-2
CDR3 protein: CASSGGGRVGYGYTF

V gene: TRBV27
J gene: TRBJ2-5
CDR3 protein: CASSEIGTSGWETQYF

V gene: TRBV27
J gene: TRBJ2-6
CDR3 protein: CASSLRAGANVLTF

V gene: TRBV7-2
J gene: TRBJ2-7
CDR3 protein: CASSPRDSISYEQYF

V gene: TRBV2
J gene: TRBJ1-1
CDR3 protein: CASLLKTGNTEAFF

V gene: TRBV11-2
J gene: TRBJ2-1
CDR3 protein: CASSAYRGDNEQFF

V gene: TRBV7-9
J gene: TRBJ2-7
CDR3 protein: CASSPLTVSDEQYF

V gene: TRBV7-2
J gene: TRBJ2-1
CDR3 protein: CASSFPGRAFTYNEQFF

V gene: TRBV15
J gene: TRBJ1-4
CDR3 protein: CATSDRTSGEKLFF

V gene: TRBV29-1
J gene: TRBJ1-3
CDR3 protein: CSVEDYQHSGNTIYF

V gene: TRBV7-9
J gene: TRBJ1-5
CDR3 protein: CASSSGQGINQPQHF

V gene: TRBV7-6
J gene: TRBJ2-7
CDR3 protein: CASSLEQDREYSYEQYF

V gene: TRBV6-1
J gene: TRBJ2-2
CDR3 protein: CATDRADTGELFF

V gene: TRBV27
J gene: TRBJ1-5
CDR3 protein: CASSFQGSQPQHF

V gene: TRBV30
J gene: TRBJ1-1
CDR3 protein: CAWNGGPNTEAFF

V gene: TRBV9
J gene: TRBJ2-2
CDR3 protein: CASSQGTGELFF

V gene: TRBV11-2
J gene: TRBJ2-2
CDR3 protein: CASSLGVAYGNTGELFF

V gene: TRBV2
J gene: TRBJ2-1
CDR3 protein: CASSVRDGTYNEQFF

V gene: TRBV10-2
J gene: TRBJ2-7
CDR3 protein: CASSEFRVPPYEQYF

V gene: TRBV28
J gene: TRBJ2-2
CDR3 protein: CASSSTFTGELFF

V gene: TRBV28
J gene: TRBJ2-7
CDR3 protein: CASSLVSWNGARGEQYF

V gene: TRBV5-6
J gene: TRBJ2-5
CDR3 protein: CASSLEGETQYF

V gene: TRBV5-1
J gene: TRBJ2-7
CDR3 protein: CASSLRFGGMGNEQYF

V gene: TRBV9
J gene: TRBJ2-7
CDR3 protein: CASSDPPGGESSRGGYEQYF

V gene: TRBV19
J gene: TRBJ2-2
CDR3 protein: CASSTPRDGSGELFF

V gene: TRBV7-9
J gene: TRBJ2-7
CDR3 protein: CASSLVGPSYEQYF

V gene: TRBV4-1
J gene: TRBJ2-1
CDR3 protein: CASSQGRGRDGNEQFF

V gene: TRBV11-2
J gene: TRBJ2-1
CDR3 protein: CASSQVFIAGSYNEQFF

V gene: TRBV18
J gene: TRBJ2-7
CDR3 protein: CASSQKGLASYEQYF

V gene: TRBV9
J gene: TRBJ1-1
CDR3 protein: CASSPGDTGAFF